These T cell receptor beta chains were read from a single sample in a study of shared T cell receptors in the human thymus. The assay was immunoSEQ multiplex PCR, and TCRdb's table has in-frame clones only and misses some. The sample has hundreds of thousands of clones; roughly 86% are singletons. Separately, the same data were catalogued under a study of human thymus T cells.

Sample: thymocytes. The receptors stem from a boy under three years old with a congenital heart defect. CDR3s include the opening cysteine and the closing phenylalanine or tryptophan. D genes are given only for firm matches. Size is stated for part of the rows, as once, few or many counts, or as a class when the clone is expanded.

TRBJ2-1,TRBV5-4,NA,NA,TGTGCCAGCAGCTCAACCTACAATGAGCAGTTCTTC,CASSSTYNEQFF
TRBJ2-7,TRBV19,TRBD2,few,TGTGCCAGTAGTGTCCGCCGGGGACTAGCGCCGTACGAGCAGTACTTC,CASSVRRGLAPYEQYF
TRBJ1-5,TRBV4-1,TRBD1,NA,TGCGCCAGCAGCCAAGACCAGACAGGGCCGTCTAGCAATCAGCCCCAGCATTTT,CASSQDQTGPSSNQPQHF
TRBJ2-7,TRBV6-5,TRBD2,NA,TGTGCCAGCAGTTACTCATCCGAGCGGGGACTCTACGAGCAGTACTTC,CASSYSSERGLYEQYF
TRBJ2-2,TRBV14,TRBD2,NA,TGTGCCAGCAGCCCCGGGACTAGCGGGAGCGATAGTACCGGGGAGCTGTTTTTT,CASSPGTSGSDSTGELFF
TRBJ1-1,TRBV6-4,NA,NA,TGTGCCAGCAGTGCCAACACATCGACTCCAAACACTGAAGCTTTCTTT,CASSANTSTPNTEAFF
TRBJ2-1,TRBV6-1,NA,NA,TGTGCCAGCAATAAGATACTCAATGAGCAGTTCTTC,CASNKILNEQFF
TRBJ1-4,TRBV7-2,NA,NA,TGTGCCAGCAGCTTACGGAGGCAGACTAATGAAAAACTGTTTTTT,CASSLRRQTNEKLFF
TRBJ1-1,TRBV14,TRBD1,NA,TGTGCCAGCAGCCAACAGGGACAGGACTTTTTAGGCGACACTGAAGCTTTCTTT,CASSQQGQDFLGDTEAFF
TRBJ2-3,TRBV5-6,TRBD2,NA,TGTGCCAGCAGCAGAGGGACTAGCGGGGGCACAGATACGCAGTATTTT,CASSRGTSGGTDTQYF
TRBJ1-5,TRBV7-2,NA,NA,TGTGCCAGCAGCTTAAACAGTCAAGTGCCCCAGCATTTT,CASSLNSQVPQHF
TRBJ2-1,TRBV9,TRBD2,once,TGTGCCAGCAGCGCCCAGCGGGAGGGTTACAATGAGCAGTTCTTC,CASSAQREGYNEQFF
TRBJ2-7,TRBV14,NA,NA,TGTGCCAGCAGCCACGAGAGAGCCTACGAGCAGTACTTC,CASSHERAYEQYF
TRBJ2-5,TRBV5-8,TRBD2,NA,TGTGCCAGCAGCATAGGGAGGGAAGAGACCCAGTACTTC,CASSIGREETQYF
TRBJ2-7,TRBV25-1,TRBD1,NA,TGTGCCAGCAGTGTGGACAGGGGGCTTCGGGAGCAGTACTTC,CASSVDRGLREQYF
TRBJ2-7,TRBV6-6,NA,NA,TGTGCCAGCAGTACTTTTTACGTATACTCCTACGAGCAGTACTTC,CASSTFYVYSYEQYF
TRBJ1-5,TRBV29-1,TRBD1,NA,TGCAGCGCTGGGACAGGAAGCAATCAGCCCCAGCATTTT,CSAGTGSNQPQHF
TRBJ2-1,TRBV12-5,NA,NA,TGTGCTAGTGGTAGTGGAGGAGAGGCACACAACAATGAGCAGTTCTTC,CASGSGGEAHNNEQFF
TRBJ1-2,TRBV6-4,TRBD1,NA,TGTGCCAGCAGTGACGGTCTAGGGGGCTACGAAGGCTACACCTTC,CASSDGLGGYEGYTF
TRBJ1-1,TRBV6-5,NA,NA,TGTGCCAGCAGTCCCGCGGCGAACACTGAAGCTTTCTTT,CASSPAANTEAFF
TRBJ2-3,TRBV15,TRBD2,few,TGTGCCACCAATCGAAGACTAGCTTCAGCAGATACGCAGTATTTT,CATNRRLASADTQYF
TRBJ1-4,TRBV5-6,NA,NA,TGTGCCAGCAGCAGGCCAGGGGAGGGAGAAAAACTGTTTTTT,CASSRPGEGEKLFF
TRBJ1-2,TRBV4-1,NA,NA,TGCGCCAGCAGCCAAGATTTAAGACAGCTACATGGCTACACCTTC,CASSQDLRQLHGYTF
TRBJ2-3,TRBV5-1,TRBD1,NA,TGCGCCAGCACGGGGACAGGGGGAAACACAGATACGCAGTATTTT,CASTGTGGNTDTQYF
TRBJ2-7,TRBV6-5,NA,NA,TGTGCCAGCAGTTACTCGGAGAGCGGGTCATACTACGAGCAGTACTTC,CASSYSESGSYYEQYF
TRBJ2-2,TRBV9,TRBD2,once,TGTGCCAGCAGCGTAGGGATAGCGGGTACCGGGGAGCTGTTTTTT,CASSVGIAGTGELFF
TRBJ2-3,TRBV12-5,TRBD1,NA,TGTGCTAGTGGTTTGGGAACTTCGGGACAGGGGGGCACAGATACGCAGTATTTT,CASGLGTSGQGGTDTQYF
TRBJ1-2,TRBV5-4,NA,NA,TGTGCCAGCAGCTTCGGCGCAGGGGCGGGTGGCTACACCTTC,CASSFGAGAGGYTF
TRBJ2-1,TRBV9,TRBD2,NA,TGTGCCAGCAGCCCCCCAGGACTAGCGGTTAATGAGCAGTTCTTC,CASSPPGLAVNEQFF